A single sample is the source of the 28 T cell receptor beta chains below, sequenced in a study of control samples from healthy donors and cancer patients. The protocol was immunoSEQ multiplex PCR, while the TCRdb copy is restricted to in-frame clones and leaves out a portion. The sample has around 200,000 clones, roughly 94% seen once. What was sequenced was blood. Receptors originate from a man aged 50 or older in good health.

Of note for this clone: Its ends do not fully match the called genes, so a read error is possible. This chain joins TRBV29-1 and TRBJ1-2, with TRBD1 identical over 7 bases. This CDR3 has 8 amino acids. From germline, CDR1 is SQVTM and CDR2 ANQGSEA. CDR3 loop: CSVWDSNF. The CDR3 DNA follows: TGCAGCGTATGGGACAGCAACTTC.

V and J are TRBV6-5 and TRBJ1-2, with TRBD1 as a possible D gene (5 bases). Between the trimmed V and J ends, which lost 6 bases and 3 bases, there was a span of 8 bases. The CDR3 is made up of 12 amino acids. CDR1 and CDR2 (germline): MNHEY, SVGAGI. CDR3 region: CASRTGHYGYTF. CDR3 nucleotide sequence: TGTGCCAGCAGAACGGGGCACTATGGCTACACCTTC.

V usage is TRBV19 and J usage is TRBJ1-3; D is uncertain. CDR1 and CDR2 (germline): LNHDA, SQIVND (reference sequence). CDR3 size: 15 residues. Trimming stripped 7 bases from V and 0 bases from J, with 13 bases between. The CDR3 region is CASKGRSNSGNTIYF. CDR3 bases: TGTGCCAGTAAAGGCCGGTCTAACTCTGGAAACACCATATATTTT. Full variable domain (outside the CDR3, taken from reference TRBV19 and TRBJ1-3): DGGITQSPKYLFRKEGQNVTLSCEQNLNHDAMYWYRQDPGQGLRLIYYSQIVNDFQKGDIAEGYSVSREKKESFPLTVTSAQKNPTAFYLCASKGRSNSGNTIYFGEGSWLTVV.

The chain joins TRBV28 to TRBJ1-5; D is unresolved. Looked up from germline, CDR1 is MDHEN and CDR2 is SYDVKM. This CDR3 is 13 amino acids long. V was trimmed by 7 bases and J by 4 bases, leaving 11 bases between them. CDR3 nucleotides: TGTGCCAGCACCGGGCAGAATAATCAGCCCCAGCATTTT. Its protein product is CASTGQNNQPQHF.

This rearrangement joins TRBV3-1 (or the pseudogene TRBV3-2) to TRBJ2-3; TRBD2 agrees at 8 bases. Germline V gives CDR1 LGHDT, CDR2 YNNKEL (reference sequence). With V trimmed by 1 base and J by 1 base, 10 bases remained unmatched. The CDR3 sequence is 18 residues long. The CDR3 is CASSQVRRGAPGTDTQYF. DNA of the CDR3: TGTGCCAGCAGCCAAGTACGGCGGGGGGCCCCAGGCACAGATACGCAGTATTTT.

V usage is TRBV30 and J usage is TRBJ2-3; D is uncertain. Germline CDR1 is GTSNPN and CDR2 is SVGIG (reference sequence). V was pared by 8 bases and J by 2 bases, with 5 bases between. The length of the CDR3 is 10 residues. CDR3 loop: CAAATDTQYF. CDR3 sequence (DNA): TGTGCCGCGGCCACAGATACGCAGTATTTT.

Only one count was recorded for this clone. The chain employs TRBV5-1 and TRBJ2-2; a possible D gene is TRBD2 (6 bases). The CDR3 is made up of 16 amino acids. Germline V gene sequence: CDR1 SGHRS, CDR2 YFSETQ. V was trimmed by 0 bases and J by 5 bases, leaving 14 bases between them. DNA for the CDR3: TGCGCCAGCAGCTTGGTTGCGAGGCGGGGAACCGGGGAGCTGTTTTTT. Encoded protein: CASSLVARRGTGELFF.

The chain couples TRBV2 to TRBJ2-6; TRBD1 matches at 7 bases. CDR1 SNHLY and CDR2 FYNNEI come from the germline V gene. The CDR3 totals 14 residues. Unmatched junction bases numbered 3, after V lost 8 bases and J lost 2 bases. The CDR3 region has the DNA TGTGCCAGCCAAGGGACAGCTGGGGCCAACGTCCTGACTTTC. Its translation is CASQGTAGANVLTF.

This rearrangement joins TRBV6-6 to TRBJ1-4; D is perhaps TRBD1 (5 bases). The V and J ends lost 5 bases and 8 bases respectively, with 12 bases between them. Germline V gives CDR1 MNHNY, CDR2 SVGAGI (reference sequence). The CDR3 spans 13 residues. CDR3 protein: CASSRQGLEKLFF. The DNA for the CDR3 is TGTGCCAGCAGTAGGCAGGGTCTGGAAAAACTGTTTTTT.

This chain uses TRBV7-2 with TRBJ1-5, with 7 bases matching TRBD1. CDR3 length equals 15 residues. After removal of 1 base from V and 1 base from J, the junction contained 1 base not matched to a gene. Germline assignment: CDR1 SGHTA and CDR2 FQGNSA. As DNA, the CDR3 is TGTGCCAGCAGCTTAGACAGGGGCAGCAATCAGCCCCAGCATTTT. Its translation: CASSLDRGSNQPQHF.

The chain recombines TRBV6-4 with TRBJ1-4, with TRBD1 identical over 8 bases. The germline gives CDR1 MRHNA, CDR2 SNTAGT. The CDR3 spans 16 residues. The V gene end was trimmed by 6 bases and the J gene end by 3 bases; junction bases not matched to a gene: 9. The chain's CDR3 is CASRFPPGQANEKLFF. The CDR3 region has the DNA TGTGCCAGCAGATTCCCGCCGGGACAGGCTAATGAAAAACTGTTTTTT.

The J gene is TRBJ1-1, the V gene TRBV30; D not certain. V gave up 4 bases and J gave up 4 bases, with 13 bases separating them. Germline V gives CDR1 GTSNPN, CDR2 SVGIG (reference sequence). The CDR3 has 13 amino acids. This CDR3 is CAWTPWRSTEAFF. As DNA, the CDR3 is TGTGCCTGGACTCCCTGGAGAAGCACTGAAGCTTTCTTT.

The J gene is TRBJ1-5, the V gene TRBV3-1 (or the pseudogene TRBV3-2); D gene ambiguous. There are 13 residues in the CDR3. Germline values: CDR1 LGHDT, CDR2 YNNKEL (reference sequence). Trimming cost V 2 bases and J 6 bases, with 8 bases left between them. CDR3 in DNA: TGTGCCAGCAGCCAACTCTCAGCTCAGCCCCAGCATTTT. It yields the protein CASSQLSAQPQHF.

The V call is TRBV18, the J call TRBJ1-1, with D perhaps TRBD1 (6 bases). The germline gives CDR1 KGHSH, CDR2 LQKENI. The CDR3 is made up of 13 amino acids. V lost 3 bases, J lost 7 bases, and 12 bases lay in between. The CDR3 sequence: CASSPTGYGEAFF. The DNA of the CDR3 is TGTGCCAGCTCACCCACAGGGTATGGTGAAGCTTTCTTT.

CDR3 sequence (DNA): TGCGCCAGCAGCGCCGGGACTTTTAACACTGAAGCTTTCTTT. Translation: CASSAGTFNTEAFF. The chain has TRBV5-1 and TRBJ1-1, with D maybe TRBD1 (5 bases). CDR3 length: 14 residues. The V gene's germline CDR1 is SGHRS and CDR2 YFSETQ. The germline V and J ends were trimmed by 4 bases and 2 bases, with 12 bases remaining between them.

The chain is built from TRBV5-4 and TRBJ2-3; D unresolved. V gave up 0 bases and J gave up 8 bases, with 10 bases separating them. CDR3 size: 13 residues. Per germline, CDR1 SGHNT and CDR2 YYREEE (reference sequence). The CDR3 DNA reads TGTGCCAGCAGCTTGGGTTCAGATGGTACGCAGTATTTT. Translation: CASSLGSDGTQYF.

Worth noting for this clone: One end of the junction fails to match germline, which may point to a read error. V usage is TRBV7-8 and J usage is TRBJ1-1; D may be TRBD1 (5 bases). CDR1 is SGHVS, CDR2 FQNEAQ, per germline. The CDR3 loop spans 15 amino acids. The CDR3 spells CVSSPWPGGDAEAFF. CDR3 sequence (DNA): TGTGTCAGCAGCCCATGGCCGGGGGGGGACGCTGAAGCTTTCTTT.

The rearrangement links TRBV7-3 to TRBJ2-2; D unresolved. V dropped 4 bases and J dropped 4 bases, with 7 bases sitting between them. The CDR3 spans 13 residues. Per the germline V gene, CDR1 is SGHTA and CDR2 is FQGTGA. In nucleotides, the CDR3 is TGTGCCAGCAGCTCATCGAGCACCGGGGAGCTGTTTTTT. This gives the protein CASSSSSTGELFF. Full variable domain (missing parts from reference TRBV7-3 and TRBJ2-2): GAGVSQTPSNKVTEKGKYVELRCDPISGHTALYWYRQSLGQGPEFLIYFQGTGAADDSGLPNDRFFAVRPEGSVSTLKIQRTERGDSAVYLCASSSSSTGELFFGEGSRLTVL.

This clone has a handful of counts. Other DNA sequences from this sample encode an identical CDR3 as well. V usage is TRBV5-6 and J usage is TRBJ1-2, with 9 bases identical to TRBD1. This CDR3 contains 14 residues. Germline loops: CDR1 SGHDT, CDR2 YYEEEE. V was pared by 2 bases and J by 4 bases, with 3 bases of the junction left unmatched. The CDR3 DNA reads TGTGCCAGCAGCTTAGACAGGGGGGGCTATGGCTACACCTTC. Translating gives CASSLDRGGYGYTF.

The chain uses TRBV4-1 and TRBJ1-3; no reliable D call. Germline V CDR1 and CDR2: MGHRA, YSYEKL. Trimming left V 1 base short and J 0 bases short, with 10 bases between. This CDR3 has 16 amino acids. CDR3 amino acids: CASSQATHYSGNTIYF. CDR3 bases: TGCGCCAGCAGCCAAGCGACACATTACTCTGGAAACACCATATATTTT.

V gene TRBV27 combines with J gene TRBJ2-7, with D perhaps matching TRBD1 or TRBD2 (6 bases each). Trimming took 3 bases from V and 1 from J, leaving 10 bases between them. CDR3 length equals 14 residues. Germline loops: CDR1 MNHEY, CDR2 SMNVEV (reference sequence). The chain's CDR3 is CASSLRGASYEQYF. The CDR3 nucleotides are TGTGCCAGCAGTTTGAGGGGGGCGTCCTACGAGCAGTACTTC.

The V gene is TRBV5-4, the J gene TRBJ1-6; 7 nucleotides agree with TRBD1. The CDR3 sequence is 16 residues long. Germline CDR1 reads SGHNT; CDR2 reads YYREEE (reference sequence). V shed 0 bases, J shed 7 bases, and the junction held 7 bases outside the gene matches. In DNA, the CDR3 is TGTGCCAGCAGCTTGGGAATGGGGACAGAGAATTCACCCCTCCACTTT. Translated: CASSLGMGTENSPLHF.

The chain carries TRBV5-4 and TRBJ1-3; D is unresolved. Germline CDR1 SGHNT, CDR2 YYREEE (reference sequence). V was clipped by 4 bases and J by 2 bases, with 13 bases between them. CDR3 size: 15 residues. The CDR3 nucleotides are TGTGCCAGCAGCCTGGCCTTCCCTCCTGGAAACACCATATATTTT. This encodes CASSLAFPPGNTIYF.

The rearrangement joins TRBV5-1 to TRBJ1-2; 7 bases match TRBD1. The CDR3 consists of 18 residues. CDR1 and CDR2 from the germline V gene are SGHRS and YFSETQ. V shed 0 bases, J shed 3 bases, and the junction held 14 bases outside the gene matches. CDR3 loop: CASSLGQPRTGRYYGYTF. The CDR3 region has the DNA TGCGCCAGCAGCTTGGGCCAACCCAGGACAGGCCGCTACTATGGCTACACCTTC.

The V gene is TRBV9, the J gene TRBJ2-1; the D gene is possibly TRBD2 (6 bases). The CDR3 has 14 residues. The V and J ends lost 0 bases and 9 bases respectively, with 13 bases between them. Germline V CDR1 and CDR2: SGDLS, YYNGEE. This chain's CDR3 is CASSVAWGVTEQFF. Written as DNA, the CDR3 is TGTGCCAGCAGCGTAGCTTGGGGGGTTACTGAGCAGTTCTTC. The full variable domain, its missing parts supplied by reference TRBV9 and TRBJ2-1, is DSGVTQTPKHLITATGQRVTLRCSPRSGDLSVYWYQQSLDQGLQFLIQYYNGEERAKGNILERFSAQQFPDLHSELNLSSLELGDSALYFCASSVAWGVTEQFFGPGTRLTVL.

This chain links TRBV30 with TRBJ1-5; 7 bases fit TRBD1. The CDR3 is 16 amino acids. Germline V gives CDR1 GTSNPN, CDR2 SVGIG (reference sequence). J lost 1 base, V lost 1 base, and 7 bases had no gene match. This CDR3 reads CAWSERQGLSNQPQHF. The CDR3 coding sequence is TGTGCCTGGAGTGAACGACAGGGTTTGAGCAATCAGCCCCAGCATTTT. The whole variable domain, remainder taken from reference TRBV30 and TRBJ1-5, is SQTIHQWPATLVQPVGSPLSLECTVEGTSNPNLYWYRQAAGRGLQLLFYSVGIGQISSEVPQNLSASRPQDRQFILSSKKLLLSDSGFYLCAWSERQGLSNQPQHFGDGTRLSIL.

The chain links TRBV7-2 to TRBJ1-1; no clear D gene. CDR1 and CDR2 (germline): SGHTA, FQGNSA. V was trimmed by 1 base and J by 11 bases, leaving 17 bases between them. The CDR3 loop spans 14 amino acids. The CDR3 bases are TGTGCCAGCAGCTTAGAGGGTTCGGTTTCTAGCGCTTTCTTT. Its protein is CASSLEGSVSSAFF. The whole variable domain, filled in from reference TRBV7-2 and TRBJ1-1, reads GAGVSQSPSNKVTEKGKDVELRCDPISGHTALYWYRQSLGQGLEFLIYFQGNSAPDKSGLPSDRFSAERTGGSVSTLTIQRTQQEDSAVYLCASSLEGSVSSAFFGQGTRLTVV.

V is TRBV29-1 and J is TRBJ1-2; D unclear. Germline values: CDR1 SQVTM, CDR2 ANQGSEA. V shed 0 bases and J shed 6 bases, with 11 bases lying between them. The CDR3 runs 13 residues. The CDR3 loop reads CSVEDIRVDGYTF. DNA of the CDR3: TGCAGCGTTGAAGATATTCGGGTCGATGGCTACACCTTC.